This is a list of T cell receptor beta chains from one sample in a study of cytomegalovirus exposure and HLA in healthy donors. TCRdb's table, derived via immunoSEQ multiplex PCR, lists solely in-frame clones and lacks some. The repertoire holds a few hundred thousand clones, roughly 90% seen once, with less than 1.2% in the top ten. Specimen: PBMCs. The receptors stem from a woman younger than 35 in good health and CMV-seronegative. Both conserved end residues are part of each CDR3. A D gene is named only where the DNA matches it firmly. Clone sizes are given selectively: once, few, many, or a class where the clone is expanded.

clone size: NA
V gene: TRBV4-1
D gene: NA
J gene: TRBJ2-3
CDR3 DNA: TGCGCCAGCAGCCAAGCCCAGGGGAAAACAGATACGCAGTATTTT
CDR3 protein: CASSQAQGKTDTQYF

clone size: NA
V gene: TRBV30
D gene: NA
J gene: TRBJ1-2
CDR3 DNA: TGTGCCTGGAGGGTTCCGGTGGACTATGGCTACACCTTC
CDR3 protein: CAWRVPVDYGYTF

clone size: NA
V gene: TRBV9
D gene: TRBD1
J gene: TRBJ1-1
CDR3 DNA: TGTGCCAGCACAGACAGGGCCGGTGAAGCTTTCTTT
CDR3 protein: CASTDRAGEAFF

clone size: NA
V gene: TRBV23-1
D gene: TRBD1
J gene: TRBJ2-7
CDR3 DNA: TGCGCCAGCAGTACCGGGACAGGGACCTACGAGCAGTACTTC
CDR3 protein: CASSTGTGTYEQYF

clone size: NA
V gene: TRBV7-6
D gene: NA
J gene: TRBJ2-7
CDR3 DNA: TGTGCCAGCAGCTTAGATTCGCGGGGGCTAGATTCCTACGAGCAGTACTTC
CDR3 protein: CASSLDSRGLDSYEQYF

clone size: NA
V gene: TRBV11-2
D gene: TRBD2
J gene: TRBJ2-1
CDR3 DNA: TGTGCCAGCAGCCCGTTATACCTAGCGGGGGGGCTTTTCGATGAGCAGTTCTTC
CDR3 protein: CASSPLYLAGGLFDEQFF

clone size: NA
V gene: TRBV4-3
D gene: NA
J gene: TRBJ2-3
CDR3 DNA: TGCGCCAGCAGCCAAGCACGGGGAAGCACAGATACGCAGTATTTT
CDR3 protein: CASSQARGSTDTQYF

clone size: NA
V gene: TRBV28
D gene: TRBD1
J gene: TRBJ2-1
CDR3 DNA: TGTGCCAGCAAAGGACAGGGAAAAAGGTCCTACAATGAGCAGTTCTTC
CDR3 protein: CASKGQGKRSYNEQFF

clone size: NA
V gene: TRBV9
D gene: NA
J gene: TRBJ2-3
CDR3 DNA: TGTGCCAGCAGCGTAGGGGGGGGGCCAGATACGCAGTATTTT
CDR3 protein: CASSVGGGPDTQYF

clone size: NA
V gene: TRBV5-1
D gene: NA
J gene: TRBJ2-5
CDR3 DNA: TGCGCCAGCAGCTTGGCCCTGTTTGTCGGAGCGGGCCCCCAAGAGACCCAGTACTTC
CDR3 protein: CASSLALFVGAGPQETQYF

clone size: NA
V gene: TRBV14
D gene: TRBD2
J gene: TRBJ2-1
CDR3 DNA: TGTACCAGCAGCCAAGGTCTAGCGGATTACAATGAGCAGTTCTTC
CDR3 protein: CTSSQGLADYNEQFF

clone size: NA
V gene: TRBV7-6
D gene: NA
J gene: TRBJ2-3
CDR3 DNA: TGTGCCAGCAGCTCCATCCTTAGACAGAAAGACACAGATACGCAGTATTTT
CDR3 protein: CASSSILRQKDTDTQYF

clone size: NA
V gene: TRBV15
D gene: TRBD1
J gene: TRBJ1-2
CDR3 DNA: TGTGCCACCAGCAGAGATAGGCGGCAGGGGGCGGATGTCTACACCTTC
CDR3 protein: CATSRDRRQGADVYTF

clone size: once
V gene: TRBV7-9
D gene: TRBD1
J gene: TRBJ2-7
CDR3 DNA: TGTGCCAGCAGCCGAGGGACAGGGCTGGTCTACGAGCAGTACTTC
CDR3 protein: CASSRGTGLVYEQYF

clone size: NA
V gene: TRBV2
D gene: NA
J gene: TRBJ1-4
CDR3 DNA: TGTGCCAGCAGTAATCGACAGGCGGGGGGTGAAAAACTGTTTTTT
CDR3 protein: CASSNRQAGGEKLFF

clone size: NA
V gene: TRBV29-1
D gene: TRBD1
J gene: TRBJ2-7
CDR3 DNA: TGCAGCGCGGGACAGGGCTACGAGCAGTACTTC
CDR3 protein: CSAGQGYEQYF

clone size: NA
V gene: TRBV5-1
D gene: NA
J gene: TRBJ2-2
CDR3 DNA: TGCGCCAGCAGTGCAGGGTCATATGCCGGGGAGCTGTTTTTT
CDR3 protein: CASSAGSYAGELFF

clone size: NA
V gene: TRBV30
D gene: TRBD1
J gene: TRBJ1-4
CDR3 DNA: TGTGCCTGGAGGGGGGTACAGGGGAATGAAAAACTGTTTTTT
CDR3 protein: CAWRGVQGNEKLFF

clone size: once
V gene: TRBV2
D gene: NA
J gene: TRBJ1-6
CDR3 DNA: TGTGCCAGCAGTGTTAGACTACTAACCCATTCACCCCTCCACTTT
CDR3 protein: CASSVRLLTHSPLHF

clone size: NA
V gene: TRBV11-2
D gene: TRBD1
J gene: TRBJ1-3
CDR3 DNA: TGTGCCAGCAGCTTGGGACAGACTGGAAACACCATATATTTT
CDR3 protein: CASSLGQTGNTIYF

clone size: NA
V gene: TRBV5-4
D gene: NA
J gene: TRBJ1-2
CDR3 DNA: TGTGCCAGCAGCTTGGGGGCCACGAACTATGGCTACACCTTC
CDR3 protein: CASSLGATNYGYTF

clone size: NA
V gene: TRBV5-1
D gene: TRBD1
J gene: TRBJ1-1
CDR3 DNA: TGCGCCAGCAGCTTGCTCCCGAGACAGGGCGGATTGAACACTGAAGCTTTCTTT
CDR3 protein: CASSLLPRQGGLNTEAFF

clone size: NA
V gene: TRBV5-1
D gene: NA
J gene: TRBJ2-7
CDR3 DNA: TGCGCCAGCAGCCCGTTCACAGGTTCCTACGAGCAGTACTTC
CDR3 protein: CASSPFTGSYEQYF

clone size: NA
V gene: TRBV5-6
D gene: TRBD2
J gene: TRBJ2-5
CDR3 DNA: TGTGCCAGCAGCTTTGAAGGACTAGCGGGAGAAGAGACCCAGTACTTC
CDR3 protein: CASSFEGLAGEETQYF

clone size: NA
V gene: TRBV4-3
D gene: NA
J gene: TRBJ2-7
CDR3 DNA: TGCGCCAGCAGCCAAGAGGGGGGATACAACGAGCAGTACTTC
CDR3 protein: CASSQEGGYNEQYF

clone size: NA
V gene: TRBV5-4
D gene: NA
J gene: TRBJ2-6
CDR3 DNA: TGTGCCAGCAGCCTGGCAGGCTCTGGGGCCAACGTCCTGACTTTC
CDR3 protein: CASSLAGSGANVLTF

clone size: NA
V gene: TRBV2
D gene: NA
J gene: TRBJ2-7
CDR3 DNA: TGTGCCAGCAGTGAAGCGGGGAGGACATTCCCCTACGAGCAGTACTTC
CDR3 protein: CASSEAGRTFPYEQYF

clone size: NA
V gene: TRBV19
D gene: NA
J gene: TRBJ2-2
CDR3 DNA: TGTGCCAGTAGTGAAAAAACAGGGTTACGAAGCACCGGGGAGCTGTTTTTT
CDR3 protein: CASSEKTGLRSTGELFF

clone size: NA
V gene: TRBV11-2
D gene: NA
J gene: TRBJ2-5
CDR3 DNA: TGTGCCAGCAGCCGCCGGGGTGGGCAAGAGACCCAGTACTTC
CDR3 protein: CASSRRGGQETQYF

clone size: NA
V gene: TRBV14
D gene: NA
J gene: TRBJ1-1
CDR3 DNA: TGTGCCAGCAGCCTTAAACAGAACACTGAAGCTTTCTTT
CDR3 protein: CASSLKQNTEAFF

clone size: NA
V gene: TRBV9
D gene: TRBD2
J gene: TRBJ2-2
CDR3 DNA: TGTGCCAGCAGCGCCATAGCGGGAGGCAGCACCGGGGAGCTGTTTTTT
CDR3 protein: CASSAIAGGSTGELFF

clone size: NA
V gene: TRBV4-1
D gene: NA
J gene: TRBJ1-1
CDR3 DNA: TGCGCCAGCAGCCATCTCTCGGGGGCTTTCTTT
CDR3 protein: CASSHLSGAFF

clone size: NA
V gene: TRBV15
D gene: NA
J gene: TRBJ1-5
CDR3 DNA: TGTGCCACCAGCTATTACAGTTCATCCCAGCCCCAGCATTTT
CDR3 protein: CATSYYSSSQPQHF

clone size: NA
V gene: TRBV18
D gene: TRBD2
J gene: TRBJ2-3
CDR3 DNA: TGTGCCAGCTCACTAGCGGGAGGGCCTCGGGCAGATACGCAGTATTTT
CDR3 protein: CASSLAGGPRADTQYF

clone size: NA
V gene: TRBV6-5
D gene: NA
J gene: TRBJ1-1
CDR3 DNA: TGTGCCAGCAGTTACTCGGGACTGACTGAAGCTTTCTTT
CDR3 protein: CASSYSGLTEAFF

clone size: NA
V gene: TRBV5-1
D gene: TRBD1
J gene: TRBJ1-4
CDR3 DNA: TGCGCCAGCAGCTTGGAAGGGGGCGTCGCTGGGGAAAAACTGTTTTTT
CDR3 protein: CASSLEGGVAGEKLFF

clone size: few
V gene: TRBV6-6
D gene: NA
J gene: TRBJ2-5
CDR3 DNA: TGTGCCAGCAGTTTAAGTATGGCAGGGAAAGAGACCCAGTACTTC
CDR3 protein: CASSLSMAGKETQYF

clone size: NA
V gene: TRBV7-8
D gene: TRBD1
J gene: TRBJ1-1
CDR3 DNA: TGTGCCAGCAGCTTAGCCGGGACAGGGTTGGGGAAGTCTGAAGCTTTCTTT
CDR3 protein: CASSLAGTGLGKSEAFF

clone size: NA
V gene: TRBV5-5
D gene: TRBD1
J gene: TRBJ1-1
CDR3 DNA: TGTGCCAGCAGCACCACAGGGGCCGACACTGAAGCTTTCTTT
CDR3 protein: CASSTTGADTEAFF

clone size: NA
V gene: TRBV4-3
D gene: NA
J gene: TRBJ1-1
CDR3 DNA: TGCGCCAGCAGCCAAGACAGGGGAAACACTGAAGCTTTCTTT
CDR3 protein: CASSQDRGNTEAFF

clone size: NA
V gene: TRBV27
D gene: TRBD1
J gene: TRBJ1-2
CDR3 DNA: TGTGCCAGCAGTGAAAGGATTACAGGGGGCGGTCGGGTCTACACCTTC
CDR3 protein: CASSERITGGGRVYTF

clone size: NA
V gene: TRBV7-9
D gene: NA
J gene: TRBJ1-1
CDR3 DNA: TGTGCCAGCAGCCCCAACGTAGGCGGTGAAGCTTTCTTT
CDR3 protein: CASSPNVGGEAFF

clone size: few
V gene: TRBV6-1
D gene: NA
J gene: TRBJ1-5
CDR3 DNA: TGTGCCAGCAGTGAATTCGGTGGTAATCGGCCCCAGCATTTT
CDR3 protein: CASSEFGGNRPQHF

clone size: NA
V gene: TRBV7-9
D gene: TRBD1
J gene: TRBJ2-7
CDR3 DNA: TGTGCCAGCAGCTTAGTAACCCAGGGGGCCTTCTACGAGCAGTACTTC
CDR3 protein: CASSLVTQGAFYEQYF

clone size: NA
V gene: TRBV5-8
D gene: NA
J gene: TRBJ2-3
CDR3 DNA: TGTGCCAGCAGCTTTCGACGAGCGGGCACTGCGGATACGCAGTATTTT
CDR3 protein: CASSFRRAGTADTQYF